These T cell receptor beta chains were read from a single sample in a study of CD8+CD57+ T cells in acquired aplastic anemia. TCRdb re-called the reads through MiXCR, storing one row per CDR3 protein. The sample records 400,000 to 500,000 distinct CDR3 sequences, approximately 70% being singletons. Sequenced input: sorted CD4+, CD8+, or CD8+CD57+ T cells (not recorded which) from PBMCs. Every receptor here comes from a human donor in good health, serving as a control. The CDR3 runs from the conserved cysteine through the conserved F or W. D genes are given only for firm matches. Not all rows give a size; the values are once, few, many and, for expanded clones, a class.

TRBV20-1,TRBJ1-2,NA,NA,CSARTLRTSYGYTF,TGCAGTGCCAGAACCCTCAGGACTAGTTATGGCTACACCTTC
TRBV7-2,TRBJ2-4,NA,NA,CASTREHGQYFGPF,NA
TRBV11-3,TRBJ2-2,NA,NA,CASSLQSHGELFF,TGTGCCAGCAGCCTGCAGTCCCACGGGGAGCTGTTTTTT
TRBV10-3,TRBJ2-1,NA,few,CAISDGGGNEQFF,TGTGCCATCAGTGATGGAGGGGGCAATGAGCAGTTCTTC
TRBV12-3/TRBV12-4,TRBJ2-1,NA,many,CASSLGYNEQFF,TGTGCCAGCAGTTTAGGGTACAATGAGCAGTTCTTC
TRBV10-1,TRBJ1-3,NA,NA,CASSADRITGHTIFF,TGCGCCAGCAGTGCCGACAGGATAACTGGACACACCATATTTTTT
TRBV20-1,TRBJ1-2,TRBD1,once,CSASLGQGGDYGYTF,TGCAGTGCTAGTTTAGGGCAGGGGGGCGACTATGGCTACACCTTC
TRBV24-1,TRBJ2-1,NA,NA,CATSDSRGNEQFF,TGTGCCACCAGTGATTCCAGGGGCAATGAGCAGTTCTTC
TRBV2,TRBJ1-6,NA,many,CASRGRLGNSPLHF,TGTGCCAGCAGAGGCCGACTGGGTAATTCACCCCTCCACTTT
TRBV10-3,TRBJ2-3,NA,many,CAISDESTDTQYF,TGTGCCATCAGTGACGAATCCACAGATACGCAGTATTTT
TRBV7-8,TRBJ2-4,NA,NA,CASSLGRAGKSYNF,TGTGCCAGCAGCTTAGGCCGTGCGGGGAAGTCCTATAATTTC
TRBV19,TRBJ2-7,NA,NA,CASSLGQGGYGQYF,TGCGCCAGCAGCTTGGGGCAGGGGGGCTATGGGCAGTACTTC
TRBV6-6,TRBJ1-6,TRBD1,NA,CASMLATGVSSPLHF,TGTGCCAGCATGTTAGCGACAGGGGTGTCTTCACCCCTCCACTTT
TRBV6-6,TRBJ2-3,TRBD1,many,CASLKGQGTSTDTQYF,TGTGCCAGCCTTAAAGGACAGGGAACCAGCACAGATACGCAGTATTTT
TRBV5-8,TRBJ1-1,TRBD1,many,CASSSGQGLNTEAFF,TGTGCCAGCAGCTCCGGACAGGGCCTGAACACTGAAGCTTTCTTT
TRBV7-3,TRBJ1-6,NA,NA,CASSLRFDVPLHF,TGTGCCAGCAGCTTAAGGTTCGATGTACCCCTCCACTTT
TRBV7-2,TRBJ1-5,NA,NA,CASSRLGAVENLFQHF,TGTGCCAGCAGCCGTTTAGGGGCGGTTGAGAATCTCTTTCAGCATTTT
TRBV9,TRBJ1-2,NA,NA,CASSHEGNYGYTF,TGTGCCAGCAGCCACGAGGGTAACTATGGCTACACCTTC
TRBV7-2,TRBJ1-2,NA,once,CASSFSGAYGYTF,TGTGCCAGCAGCTTCTCCGGGGCCTATGGCTACACCTTC
TRBV5-1,TRBJ2-1,TRBD2,NA,CASSGTGGTQEGHEQFF,TGTGCCAGCAGCGGAACGGGGGGGACGCAGGAGGGGCATGAGCAGTTCTTC
TRBV7-2,TRBJ1-4,NA,once,CASSFPGAGYGTVFF,TGTGCCAGCAGCTTTCCCGGGGCGGGGTATGGAACAGTGTTTTTT
TRBV7-9,TRBJ2-6,TRBD1,many,CASSLTGVDSGANVLTF,TGTGCCAGCAGCTTAACAGGGGTAGATTCTGGGGCCAACGTCCTGACTTTC
TRBV15,TRBJ1-2,NA,NA,CASSEARGIDSSIF,TGTGCCAGCAGCGAAGCGAGGGGTATCGATAGCTCTATCTTC
TRBV14,TRBJ1-1,NA,many,CASSQVKEGKAFF,TGTGCCAGCAGCCAAGTGAAGGAGGGCAAAGCTTTCTTT
TRBV20-1,TRBJ1-5,NA,once,CSARDRGGSQHF,TGCAGTGCTAGAGACAGGGGTGGATCACAGCATTTT
TRBV7-9,TRBJ1-2,TRBD1,once,CASSLPGGSYGYTF,TGTGCCAGCAGCTTACCAGGGGGCTCCTATGGCTACACCTTC
TRBV7-4,TRBJ2-7,NA,once,CASSARGEAGYEQYF,TGTGCCAGCAGCGCCAGGGGGGAGGCTGGATACGAGCAGTACTTC
TRBV9,TRBJ2-2,NA,NA,CASSLDGGLKNTGELFF,TGTGCCAGCAGCTTAGATGGGGGACTGAAGAACACCGGGGAGCTGTTTTTT
TRBV2,TRBJ2-1,TRBD1,NA,CASSSDRGHEQFF,TGTGCCAGCAGTTCGGACAGGGGCCATGAGCAGTTCTTC
TRBV7-2,TRBJ2-3,NA,NA,CASSRIYSTINEQF,TGCGCCAGCAGCCGAATTTACAGTACGATCAACGAGCAGTTT
TRBV30,TRBJ2-5,NA,once,CAWREGQQETQYF,TGTGCCTGGAGGGAGGGACAGCAAGAGACCCAGTACTTC
TRBV20-1,TRBJ2-1,TRBD2,many,CSARDFLAGGSYNEQFF,TGCAGTGCTAGAGATTTTCTAGCGGGGGGGTCCTACAATGAGCAGTTCTTC
TRBV7-3,TRBJ1-2,TRBD1,NA,CASSGRQGVTTPTF,TGTGCCAGCAGTGGCCGACAGGGGGTAACTACACCCACCTTC
TRBV6-2/TRBV6-3,TRBJ1-1,TRBD1,many,CASSYWTGTTEAFF,TGTGCCAGCAGTTACTGGACAGGTACCACTGAAGCTTTCTTT
TRBV3-1,TRBJ2-6,NA,many,CASSSTVSGANVLTF,TGTGCCAGCAGCTCGACGGTCTCTGGGGCCAACGTCCTGACTTTC
TRBV7-2,TRBJ2-3,TRBD1,NA,CASSGGAGTVDKQTDTQYF,TGTGCCAGCAGCGGGGGAGCCGGGACAGTAGACAAGCAGACAGATACGCAGTATTTT
TRBV9,TRBJ1-1,NA,NA,CASSVGVAGGTEAFF,TGTGCCAGCAGCGTAGGCGTGGCAGGTGGGACTGAAGCTTTCTTT
TRBV11-3,TRBJ2-2,NA,many,CASSLGTGPGELFF,TGTGCCAGCAGCTTAGGCACAGGGCCCGGGGAGCTGTTTTTT
TRBV5-4,TRBJ1-5,NA,NA,CASSFRLGDNQPQHF,TGTGCCAGCAGCTTCCGGTTGGGGGACAATCAGCCCCAGCATTTT
TRBV20-1,TRBJ1-2,NA,many,CSAPGTGDFYGYTF,TGCAGTGCTCCCGGGACGGGCGATTTCTATGGCTACACCTTC
TRBV25-1,TRBJ1-2,NA,NA,CASSESSESRHPF,TGTGCCAGCAGTGAGTCCAGCGAATCACGCCACCCCTTT
TRBV5-1,TRBJ2-1,NA,NA,CASSLGGRGDEQFF,TGCGCCAGCAGCTTGGGCGGCAGGGGAGATGAGCAGTTCTTC
TRBV5-1,TRBJ1-2,NA,NA,CASSLVTGNNYTF,TGCGCCAGCAGCTTAGTGACGGGCAATAACTACACCTTC
TRBV10-2,TRBJ1-1,TRBD1,few,CASSEPGQATEAFF,TGCGCCAGCAGTGAGCCGGGACAGGCCACTGAAGCTTTCTTT
TRBV7-2,TRBJ2-7,NA,NA,CASSREGSTRSTSF,TGTGCCAGCAGCAGAGAGGGTTCTACGCGCAGTACTTCCTTC
TRBV19,TRBJ2-7,TRBD1,NA,CASSIDGQGALEQYF,TGTGCCAGTAGTATAGACGGACAGGGGGCCCTCGAGCAGTACTTC
TRBV20-1,TRBJ2-1,NA,once,CSARGPLGEQFF,TGCAGTGCTAGAGGCCCCCTGGGTGAGCAGTTCTTC
TRBV7-6,TRBJ2-7,TRBD1,NA,CASSVDLDRGQQQQYF,TGTGCCAGCAGCGTGGATCTAGACAGGGGTCAACAACAGCAGTACTTC
TRBV9,TRBJ2-3,NA,NA,CASSVSEGGSAGTQYF,TGTGCCAGCAGCGTCAGTGAGGGGGGCAGCGCAGGTACGCAGTATTTT
TRBV4-1,TRBJ1-2,TRBD1,NA,CASSQVGRGYGYTF,TGCGCCAGCAGCCAAGTGGGCAGGGGGTATGGCTACACCTTC
TRBV7-9,TRBJ1-2,TRBD1,NA,CASSLSEGAWGYTF,TGTGCCAGCAGCTTAAGTGAGGGGGCTTGGGGCTACACCTTC
TRBV25-1,TRBJ1-5,NA,many,CASRGAGNQPQHF,TGTGCCAGCAGGGGGGCAGGCAATCAGCCCCAGCATTTT
TRBV6-2/TRBV6-3,TRBJ2-5,TRBD1,few,CASSPGQGVRQETQYF,TGTGCCAGCAGTCCGGGACAGGGGGTTCGGCAAGAGACCCAGTACTTC
TRBV11-2,TRBJ1-2,NA,NA,CASSAGTSDYGYTF,TGTGCCAGCAGCGCCGGGACTAGCGACTATGGCTACACCTTC
TRBV14,TRBJ2-1,TRBD2,many,CASKLAGGPFEQFF,TGTGCCAGCAAATTAGCGGGGGGGCCATTTGAGCAGTTCTTC
TRBV19,TRBJ2-5,NA,NA,CASNGKRQETQYF,TGTGCCAGTAACGGGAAGAGGCAAGAGACCCAGTACTTC
TRBV20-1,TRBJ1-5,TRBD1,many,CSASPGGVDQPQHF,TGCAGTGCTAGTCCAGGGGGAGTCGACCAGCCCCAGCATTTT
TRBV11-2,TRBJ2-7,TRBD1,NA,CASSLTGGAVLYEQYF,TGTGCCAGCAGCTTAACAGGGGGCGCGGTGCTCTACGAGCAGTACTTC
TRBV6-2/TRBV6-3,TRBJ2-1,NA,few,CASSYSRGVGEQLF,TGTGCCAGCAGTTACTCTAGGGGGGTGGGTGAGCAGCTCTTC